This T cell receptor beta chain is drawn from a study of early stage breast cancer tumors. Study context: Seven to nine ER+/PR+/HER2- tumors were invasive ductal; four were invasive lobular.

The data were produced by immunoSEQ multiplex PCR, yet TCRdb's version contains in-frame clones alone and is incomplete. The sample contains around 48,000 clones, 80% to 95% of which appear only once. This CDR3 is 12 amino acids long. Germline V lookup: CDR1 SNHLY, CDR2 FYNNEI. The V gene end was trimmed by 8 bases and the J gene end by 5 bases; junction bases not matched to a gene: 3. What was sequenced was blood. The receptor comes from a person aged 65 to 85 with breast cancer. The rearrangement uses TRBV2 and TRBJ2-3; TRBD2 matches at 8 bases. The CDR3 DNA reads as TGTGCCAGCTTTACTAGCGGAGATACGCAGTATTTT. This translates into CASFTSGDTQYF.